Following are 29 T cell receptor beta chains from one sample sequenced in a study of T cell responses to AZD1222 COVID-19 vaccine. Sequencing used immunoSEQ multiplex PCR; TCRdb keeps in-frame clones, though not all of them. The table shows 65,000 to 75,000 clones, with 88% occurring only once. The sequencing here drew on peripheral blood, taken 28 days after the second dose of the MenACWY control vaccine. These receptor sequences come from an adult who received the MenACWY meningococcal vaccine as a control.

The chain couples TRBV2 to TRBJ2-1; TRBD2 might be the D (6 bases). The CDR3 is 16 residues long. Trimming took 6 bases from V and 6 from J, leaving 21 bases between them. CDR1 and CDR2 (germline): SNHLY, FYNNEI. CDR3 sequence: CASSYLPVTSGNEQFF. The CDR3 bases are TGTGCCAGCAGCTACCTCCCCGTGACTAGTGGCAATGAGCAGTTCTTC.

The chain is built from TRBV7-2 and TRBJ1-2; 9 positions match TRBD1. The germline V gene encodes CDR1 SGHTA and CDR2 FQGNSA. The CDR3 has 16 residues. V trimming: 5 bases; J trimming: 2 bases; junction bases outside the gene matches: 9. Here the CDR3 reads CASSPSGQGRNYGYTF. The CDR3 DNA follows: TGTGCCAGCAGCCCGTCGGGACAGGGCCGCAACTATGGCTACACCTTC.

This clone was counted only a few times. This sequence joins TRBV19 and TRBJ2-7; D unresolved. Trimming removed 5 bases from V and 5 bases from J, with 7 bases in between. This CDR3 comprises 11 residues. Germline V gene sequence: CDR1 LNHDA, CDR2 SQIVND (reference sequence). The CDR3 bases are TGTGCCAGTAGTGACTTGGACGAGCAGTACTTC. It encodes CASSDLDEQYF.

The chain uses TRBV7-2 and TRBJ2-1; 10 positions agree with TRBD2. Trimming cost V 6 bases and J 10 bases; bases outside gene matches: 3. The length of the CDR3 is 12 residues. Germline V gives CDR1 SGHTA, CDR2 FQGNSA. The CDR3 loop is CASSHSGREQFF. The CDR3 region has the DNA TGTGCCAGCAGTCATAGCGGGAGGGAGCAGTTCTTC.

This sequence joins TRBV30 and TRBJ2-1; D gene uncertain. CDR3 length equals 12 residues. V lost 7 bases and J 7 bases, leaving 14 bases between the germline ends. Germline CDR1 reads GTSNPN; CDR2 reads SVGIG (reference sequence). For the CDR3, the DNA is TGTGCCTTCACTTGGTGGGGAAATGAGCAGTTCTTC. Its protein product is CAFTWWGNEQFF.

This rearrangement joins TRBV28 to TRBJ1-1; D is undetermined. The CDR3 has 13 residues. Germline V CDR1 and CDR2: MDHEN, SYDVKM. Trimming cost V 10 bases and J 6 bases, with 18 bases left between them. Here the CDR3 DNA reads TGTGCCACCCGGACTGGCCGTCGGCCTGAAGCTTTCTTT. This gives the protein CATRTGRRPEAFF. Full variable domain (rest looked up from reference TRBV28 and TRBJ1-1): DVKVTQSSRYLVKRTGEKVFLECVQDMDHENMFWYRQDPGLGLRLIYFSYDVKMKEKGDIPEGYSVSREKKERFSLILESASTNQTSMYLCATRTGRRPEAFFGQGTRLTVV.

The chain recombines TRBV9 with TRBJ2-6; a possible D gene is TRBD1 (5 bases). Per the germline V gene, CDR1 is SGDLS and CDR2 is YYNGEE. CDR3 size: 15 residues. V was cut by 0 bases and J by 5 bases, with 9 bases left in between. This CDR3 reads CASSVEGARANVLTF. The DNA of the CDR3 is TGTGCCAGCAGCGTAGAAGGGGCGAGGGCCAACGTCCTGACTTTC.

This chain uses TRBV5-4 with TRBJ1-1, with D possibly being TRBD1 (5 bases). Per germline, CDR1 SGHNT and CDR2 YYREEE (reference sequence). The ends were cut back, 4 bases at V and 10 bases at J, with 17 bases in the middle. CDR3 length: 13 residues. The chain's CDR3 is CASSPATVGVAFF. The CDR3 coding sequence is TGTGCCAGCAGCCCTGCGACAGTCGGCGTAGCTTTCTTT.

J is TRBJ2-3 and V is TRBV7-2, with 8 nucleotides matching TRBD2. Germline CDR1 SGHTA, CDR2 FQGNSA. This CDR3 contains 17 residues. J was trimmed by 3 bases and V by 1 base; bases with no gene match: 9. CDR3 residues: CASSLGLRGGATDTQYF. The CDR3 coding sequence is TGTGCCAGCAGCTTAGGGCTCCGGGGGGGAGCGACAGATACGCAGTATTTT.

The rearrangement links TRBV6-5 to TRBJ1-5; perhaps TRBD1 as D (5 bases). This CDR3 has 14 residues. Trimming stripped 2 bases from V and 2 bases from J, with 7 bases between. CDR1 is MNHEY and CDR2 is SVGAGI in the germline V gene. The CDR3 DNA sequence: TGTGCCAGCAGTTACACGGGGGGCAATCAGCCCCAGCATTTT. Amino acid sequence: CASSYTGGNQPQHF.

The chain employs TRBV30 and TRBJ1-2, with D maybe TRBD1 (6 bases). Looked up from germline, CDR1 is GTSNPN and CDR2 is SVGIG (reference sequence). There are 15 residues in the CDR3. Trimming cost V 1 base and J 3 bases, with 15 bases left between them. The CDR3 DNA follows: TGTGCCTGGAGTGGCCGACCCGGGGGCGACTATGGCTACACCTTC. Its translation is CAWSGRPGGDYGYTF.

This rearrangement joins TRBV30 to TRBJ1-1, with D perhaps TRBD1 (6 bases). The length of the CDR3 is 13 residues. Per the germline V gene, CDR1 is GTSNPN and CDR2 is SVGIG (reference sequence). Trimming cost V 1 base and J 8 bases, with 14 bases left between them. CDR3 sequence (DNA): TGTGCCTGGAGTGACACTCCGGGACACGAAGCTTTCTTT. It translates to CAWSDTPGHEAFF. The variable domain in full, completed from reference TRBV30 and TRBJ1-1, reads SQTIHQWPATLVQPVGSPLSLECTVEGTSNPNLYWYRQAAGRGLQLLFYSVGIGQISSEVPQNLSASRPQDRQFILSSKKLLLSDSGFYLCAWSDTPGHEAFFGQGTRLTVV.

As to this clone: In the same sample, other DNA sequences code for this CDR3. This chain joins TRBV20-1 and TRBJ2-7; D not resolved. Germline-derived CDR1 and CDR2 are DFQATT and SNEGSKA (reference sequence). The V gene lost 3 bases and the J gene lost 2 bases, with 5 bases spanning the gap. The length of the CDR3 is 11 residues. This CDR3 reads CSASGAYEQYF. CDR3 in DNA: TGCAGTGCTAGCGGAGCCTACGAGCAGTACTTC.

The chain joins TRBV7-2 to TRBJ2-2, with D possibly TRBD1 on 6 matching bases. Trimming removed 3 bases from V and 0 bases from J, with 8 bases in between. Per germline, CDR1 SGHTA and CDR2 FQGNSA. The CDR3 spans 15 residues. CDR3 in DNA: TGTGCCAGCAGCTTCAGGACAGCGAACACCGGGGAGCTGTTTTTT. Translated: CASSFRTANTGELFF.

The chain recombines TRBV6-2 or TRBV6-3 with TRBJ1-1, with 8 bases lining up with TRBD1. The CDR3 is 14 amino acids. The germline V gene encodes CDR1 MNHEY and CDR2 SVGEGT. The J segment lost 4 bases and the V segment lost 5 bases, leaving 6 bases of the junction unmatched. The CDR3 protein is CASSQGAGGTEAFF. The CDR3 DNA is TGTGCCAGCAGTCAGGGGGCTGGCGGCACTGAAGCTTTCTTT.

The J gene is TRBJ1-1, the V gene TRBV10-3; possibly TRBD1 for D (6 bases). CDR3 length equals 14 residues. Germline V gives CDR1 ENHRY, CDR2 SYGVKD. V gave up 7 bases and J gave up 1 base, with 13 bases separating them. CDR3 protein: CAITRGGQNTEAFF. DNA of the CDR3: TGTGCCATCACAAGAGGGGGACAGAACACTGAAGCTTTCTTT.

The chain joins TRBV7-2 to TRBJ2-7; 10 bases fit TRBD2. The V and J ends lost 5 bases and 4 bases, in that order; junction bases with no gene match: 8. Per the germline V gene, CDR1 is SGHTA and CDR2 is FQGNSA. CDR3 size: 15 residues. CDR3 in amino acids: CASSLWTSGVYEQYF. CDR3 DNA: TGTGCCAGCAGCCTCTGGACTAGCGGAGTTTACGAGCAGTACTTC.

This chain connects TRBV3-1 (or the pseudogene TRBV3-2) to TRBJ1-2; D not certain. The CDR3 is made up of 13 amino acids. Trimming removed 1 base from V and 8 bases from J, with 11 bases in between. CDR1 is LGHDT, CDR2 YNNKEL, per germline (reference sequence). The chain's CDR3 is CASSQGRGGGYTF. The CDR3 bases are TGTGCCAGCAGCCAAGGTCGGGGAGGCGGCTACACCTTC.

This chain links TRBV13 with TRBJ2-2; no definite D call. Germline CDR1 PRHDT, CDR2 FYEKMQ (reference sequence). Deletions cut 5 bases from V and 1 base from J, with 17 bases between. This CDR3 has 17 residues. CDR3 loop: CASSTLKQLGNTGELFF. The CDR3, as DNA: TGTGCCAGCAGCACCCTAAAGCAACTTGGGAACACCGGGGAGCTGTTTTTT.

The CDR3 spells CASARFGVGNEKLFF. CDR3 DNA sequence: TGTGCCAGCGCAAGGTTTGGAGTAGGTAATGAAAAACTGTTTTTT. This sequence joins TRBV25-1 and TRBJ1-4, with no clear D. The CDR3 is made up of 15 amino acids. The germline gives CDR1 MGHDK, CDR2 SYGVNS. Trimming took 8 bases from V and 4 from J, leaving 17 bases between them.

This chain links TRBV18 with TRBJ1-2, with 9 bases lining up with TRBD1. After removal of 3 bases from V and 6 bases from J, the junction contained 5 bases not matched to a gene. This CDR3 has 14 residues. Germline V gene data show CDR1 as KGHSH and CDR2 as LQKENI. CDR3 residues: CASSPGTGRDGYTF. DNA for the CDR3: TGTGCCAGCTCACCTGGGACAGGGAGAGATGGCTACACCTTC. Full variable domain (rest looked up from reference TRBV18 and TRBJ1-2): NAGVMQNPRHLVRRRGQEARLRCSPMKGHSHVYWYRQLPEEGLKFMVYLQKENIIDESGMPKERFSAEFPKEGPSILRIQQVVRGDSAAYFCASSPGTGRDGYTFGSGTRLTVV.

For the CDR3, the DNA is TGTGCCAGTAGGACACAGGGATACTCTGGAAACACCATATATTTT. Residues: CASRTQGYSGNTIYF. The chain links TRBV19 to TRBJ1-3; D is perhaps TRBD1 (6 bases). Germline V gene sequence: CDR1 LNHDA, CDR2 SQIVND (reference sequence). This CDR3 region has 15 residues. V lost 6 bases to trimming and J lost 0 bases, with 12 bases between them.

This chain uses TRBV7-2 with TRBJ2-7; 8 nucleotides agree with TRBD1. Germline V gives CDR1 SGHTA, CDR2 FQGNSA. V lost 5 bases, J lost 4 bases, and 7 bases stayed unmatched. The CDR3 consists of 14 residues. CDR3 sequence: CASSHRGFRYEQYF. CDR3 nucleotides: TGTGCCAGCAGCCACAGGGGGTTCCGATACGAGCAGTACTTC.

The rearrangement uses TRBV5-5 and TRBJ1-2, with D possibly matching TRBD1 (5 bases). This CDR3 has 12 residues. Trimming took off 3 bases at V and 8 bases at J, with 11 bases between the two ends. Germline lookup yields CDR1 SGHKS and CDR2 YYEKEE (reference sequence). Here the CDR3 DNA reads TGTGCCAGCAGCTCGCTGGGGGGAGGCTACACCTTC. This encodes CASSSLGGGYTF.

J is TRBJ2-7 and V is TRBV3-1 (or the pseudogene TRBV3-2); possible D gene TRBD1, 6 bases. CDR1 is LGHDT, CDR2 YNNKEL, per germline (reference sequence). V gave up 8 bases and J gave up 2 bases, with 16 bases separating them. The CDR3 is made up of 14 amino acids. The CDR3 DNA reads as TGTGCCAGCGCCCAGAGAGAGGGGGCCTACGAGCAGTACTTC. It encodes CASAQREGAYEQYF.

This chain joins TRBV11-3 and TRBJ2-1; TRBD1 might be the D (6 bases). The germline V and J ends were trimmed by 3 bases and 5 bases, with 11 bases remaining between them. The germline V gene encodes CDR1 SGHNT and CDR2 YENEEA. CDR3 length: 14 amino acids. As DNA, the CDR3 is TGTGCCAGCAGCTTGGGCAGGGGTAACAATGAGCAGTTCTTC. Translated, it gives CASSLGRGNNEQFF. The full variable domain, completed using reference TRBV11-3 and TRBJ2-1, is EAGVVQSPRYKIIEKKQPVAFWCNPISGHNTLYWYLQNLGQGPELLIRYENEEAVDDSQLPKDRFSAERLKGVDSTLKIQPAELGDSAVYLCASSLGRGNNEQFFGPGTRLTVL.

CDR3 sequence reads: CASSLSPNEQFF. The CDR3 region has the DNA TGTGCCAGCAGTCTAAGTCCCAATGAGCAGTTCTTC. This chain joins TRBV6-2 or TRBV6-3 and TRBJ2-1; no clear D gene. Trimming cost V 5 bases and J 6 bases, with 8 bases left between them. The CDR3 spans 12 residues. CDR1 is MNHEY and CDR2 is SVGEGT in the germline V gene.

V and J are TRBV23-1 and TRBJ1-1, with D maybe TRBD1 (5 bases). TRBV23-1 carries the ORF label, with uncertain function. The V end lost 2 bases, the J end lost 8 bases, and 15 bases lay between the germline ends. The CDR3 runs to 14 residues. The CDR3 coding sequence is TGCGCCAGCAGTCAAAGGAGTAGGGGCTACGAAGCTTTCTTT. This gives the protein CASSQRSRGYEAFF.

This clone has only a few counts. This sequence joins TRBV13 and TRBJ1-1; the D is unclear. Germline V lookup: CDR1 PRHDT, CDR2 FYEKMQ (reference sequence). This CDR3 contains 9 residues. CDR3 bases: TGTCCCCATCTAAATGAAGCTTTCTTT. Protein sequence: CPHLNEAFF.